The present T cell receptor (beta chain) was sequenced within a study of blood T cell repertoires in COVID-19. Study overall: T cells, B-cell-depleted T cells, or PBMCs provided the cDNA or gDNA that served as material.

Patients from Seattle were sampled longitudinally, starting during active infection. J lost 6 bases, V lost 1 base, and 1 base had no gene match. The CDR3 runs 14 residues. CDR1 and CDR2 (germline): SGHVS, FQNEAQ. Clones were read by immunoSEQ multiplex PCR, and TCRdb kept only the in-frame ones, dropping some. The data show some 90,000 clones, around 89% seen once. The chain carries TRBV7-8 and TRBJ1-5, with 9 bases identical to TRBD1. Sequencing used peripheral blood. The TCR originated in a man aged 45 to 65 with COVID-19, enrolled during active disease. CDR3 coding DNA: TGTGCCAGCAGCTTAGGGGACAGGGTTCAGCCCCAGCATTTT. This sequence encodes CASSLGDRVQPQHF.